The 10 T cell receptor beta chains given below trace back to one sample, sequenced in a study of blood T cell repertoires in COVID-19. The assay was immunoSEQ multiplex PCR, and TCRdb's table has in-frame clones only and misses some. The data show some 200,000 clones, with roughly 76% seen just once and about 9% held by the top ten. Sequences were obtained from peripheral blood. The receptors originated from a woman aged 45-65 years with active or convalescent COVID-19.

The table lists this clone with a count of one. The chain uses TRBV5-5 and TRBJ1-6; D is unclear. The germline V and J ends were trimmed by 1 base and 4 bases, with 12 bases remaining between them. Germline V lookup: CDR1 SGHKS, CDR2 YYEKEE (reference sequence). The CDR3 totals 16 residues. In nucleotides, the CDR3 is TGTGCCAGCAGCTTGTCCCCAGGCGTTTATAATTCACCCCTCCACTTT. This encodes CASSLSPGVYNSPLHF.

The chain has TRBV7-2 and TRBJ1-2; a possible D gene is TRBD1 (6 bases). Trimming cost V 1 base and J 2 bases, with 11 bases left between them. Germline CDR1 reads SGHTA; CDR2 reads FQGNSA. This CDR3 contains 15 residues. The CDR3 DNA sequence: TGTGCCAGCAGCTTAGGAAGGACAGCGAACTATGGCTACACCTTC. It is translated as CASSLGRTANYGYTF.

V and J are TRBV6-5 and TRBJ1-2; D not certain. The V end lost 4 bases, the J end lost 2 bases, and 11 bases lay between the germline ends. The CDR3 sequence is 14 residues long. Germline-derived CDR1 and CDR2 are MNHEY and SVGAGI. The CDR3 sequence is CASSFGNSNYGYTF. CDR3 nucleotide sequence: TGTGCCAGCAGTTTCGGGAACTCAAACTATGGCTACACCTTC.

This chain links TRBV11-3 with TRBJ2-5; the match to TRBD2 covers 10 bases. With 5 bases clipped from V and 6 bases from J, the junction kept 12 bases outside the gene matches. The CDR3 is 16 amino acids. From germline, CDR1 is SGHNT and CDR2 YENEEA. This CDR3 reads CASSRSSSGGEQTQYF. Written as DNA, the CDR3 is TGTGCCAGCAGCCGATCCTCTAGCGGGGGAGAGCAGACCCAGTACTTC.

The CDR3 DNA reads TGTGCCAGCAGTTCATCAATTCAGCCCCAGCATTTT. It yields the protein CASSSSIQPQHF. The chain is built from TRBV6-2 or TRBV6-3 and TRBJ1-5; D is unclear. Germline assignment: CDR1 MNHEY and CDR2 SVGEGT. The CDR3 has 12 amino acids. Trimming took off 4 bases at V and 6 bases at J, with 7 bases between the two ends.

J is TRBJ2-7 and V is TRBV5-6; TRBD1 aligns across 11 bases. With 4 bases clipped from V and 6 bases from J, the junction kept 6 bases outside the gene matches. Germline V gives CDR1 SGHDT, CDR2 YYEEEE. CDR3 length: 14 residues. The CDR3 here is CASSPGTGGGEQYF. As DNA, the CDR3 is TGTGCCAGCAGCCCCGGGACAGGGGGGGGCGAGCAGTACTTC.

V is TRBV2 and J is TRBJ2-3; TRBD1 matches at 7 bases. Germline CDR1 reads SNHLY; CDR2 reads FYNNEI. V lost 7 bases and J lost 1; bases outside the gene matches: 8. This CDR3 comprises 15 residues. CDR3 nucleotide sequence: TGTGCCAGCATACGATACAGGGGAGGCACAGATACGCAGTATTTT. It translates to CASIRYRGGTDTQYF.

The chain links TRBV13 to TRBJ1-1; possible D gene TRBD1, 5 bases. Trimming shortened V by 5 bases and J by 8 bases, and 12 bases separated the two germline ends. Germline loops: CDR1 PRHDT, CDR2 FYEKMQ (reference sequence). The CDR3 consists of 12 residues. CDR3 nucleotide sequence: TGTGCCAGCAGCCCCCCAGGGCGAGAAGCTTTCTTT. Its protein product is CASSPPGREAFF. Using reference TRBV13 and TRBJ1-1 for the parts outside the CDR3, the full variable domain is AAGVIQSPRHLIKEKRETATLKCYPIPRHDTVYWYQQGPGQDPQFLISFYEKMQSDKGSIPDRFSAQQFSDYHSELNMSSLELGDSALYFCASSPPGREAFFGQGTRLTVV.

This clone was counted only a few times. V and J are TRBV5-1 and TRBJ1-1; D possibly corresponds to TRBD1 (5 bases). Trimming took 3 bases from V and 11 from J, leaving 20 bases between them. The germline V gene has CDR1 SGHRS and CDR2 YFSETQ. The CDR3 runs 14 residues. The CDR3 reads CASSSPVRGATAFF. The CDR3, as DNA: TGCGCCAGCAGCTCCCCGGTCCGTGGGGCTACGGCTTTCTTT.

The DNA for the CDR3 is TGTGCCAGCAGCTTACTCGGGACTAGCGGGGGGGCTGGTGAGCAGTACTTC. Amino acid sequence: CASSLLGTSGGAGEQYF. This sequence joins TRBV7-6 and TRBJ2-7; 16 bases align to TRBD2. The CDR3 length is 17 residues. V gave up 2 bases and J gave up 7 bases; unmatched junction bases: 8. CDR1 and CDR2 (germline): SGHVS, FNYEAQ.